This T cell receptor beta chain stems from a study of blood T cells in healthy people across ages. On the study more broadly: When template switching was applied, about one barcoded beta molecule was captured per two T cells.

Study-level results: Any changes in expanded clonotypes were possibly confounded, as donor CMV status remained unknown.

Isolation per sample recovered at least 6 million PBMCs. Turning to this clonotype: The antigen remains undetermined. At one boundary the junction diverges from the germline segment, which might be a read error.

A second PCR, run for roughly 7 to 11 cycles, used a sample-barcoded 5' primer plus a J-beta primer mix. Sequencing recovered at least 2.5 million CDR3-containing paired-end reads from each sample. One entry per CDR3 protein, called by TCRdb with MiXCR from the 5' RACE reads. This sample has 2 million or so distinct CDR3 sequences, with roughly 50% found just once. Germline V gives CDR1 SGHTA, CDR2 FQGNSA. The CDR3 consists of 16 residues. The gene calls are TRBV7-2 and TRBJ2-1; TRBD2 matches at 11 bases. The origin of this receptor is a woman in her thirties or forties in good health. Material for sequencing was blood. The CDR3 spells CACSLADLAGGSERFF. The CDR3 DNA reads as TGTGCCTGCAGCTTAGCGGATCTAGCGGGGGGTTCTGAGCGGTTCTTC.